Following are 21 T cell receptor beta chains from one sample sequenced in a study of blood T cell repertoires in COVID-19 (TCRdb year 2020). To prepare the library, the immunoSEQ multiplex PCR assay was applied. The table was pulled from immuneACCESS by TCRdb, which kept in-frame rearrangements only. Such tables lose some clones; where checked, under half of the loss comes from unresolved V genes, and the rest has no known cause. The sample profile shows 150,000 or so clones; approximately 78% of them were found once. The ten largest clones represent roughly 1.7% of the sample. Sequenced sample: peripheral blood. The receptors derive from a man older than 75 with acute or convalescent COVID-19.

The J gene is TRBJ2-1, the V gene TRBV5-1; 8 bases are shared with TRBD1. Germline assignment: CDR1 SGHRS and CDR2 YFSETQ. This CDR3 has 15 amino acids. V shed 0 bases and J 6 bases; nucleotides not matched to a gene: 5. CDR3 in DNA: TGCGCCAGCAGCTTGGTCCAGGGGGCCTCCAATGAGCAGTTCTTC. Protein: CASSLVQGASNEQFF.

This sequence joins TRBV18 and TRBJ2-5; D call uncertain. The V end lost 0 bases, the J end lost 1 base, and 9 bases lay between the germline ends. Per germline, CDR1 KGHSH and CDR2 LQKENI. This CDR3 comprises 15 residues. The CDR3 loop is CASSPPNSFQETQYF. DNA of the CDR3: TGTGCCAGCTCACCACCGAATAGCTTCCAAGAGACCCAGTACTTC.

The CDR3 protein is CASSPTGGSTGELFF. In DNA form, the CDR3 reads TGCGCCAGCAGCCCTACAGGGGGGAGTACCGGGGAGCTGTTTTTT. This chain joins TRBV5-1 and TRBJ2-2; 8 nucleotides line up with TRBD1. CDR1 and CDR2 from the germline V gene are SGHRS and YFSETQ. V lost 4 bases and J lost 5; bases outside the gene matches: 7. This CDR3 region has 15 residues.

V and J are TRBV9 and TRBJ2-2, with 10 bases that match TRBD2. Germline loops: CDR1 SGDLS, CDR2 YYNGEE. The V segment lost 0 bases and the J segment 6 bases; nucleotides outside the gene matches: 5. The CDR3 contains 16 residues. The CDR3 reads CASSVGSGGAPGELFF. As DNA, the CDR3 is TGTGCCAGCAGCGTAGGGAGCGGGGGGGCCCCCGGGGAGCTGTTTTTT.

This chain uses TRBV25-1 with TRBJ1-1; D is undetermined. Germline assignment: CDR1 MGHDK and CDR2 SYGVNS. V was shortened by 4 bases and J by 4 bases, with 10 bases between the two germline ends. CDR3 length: 13 residues. The CDR3, as DNA: TGTGCCAGCAGTGTCGGCGACTCCACTGAAGCTTTCTTT. Its protein product is CASSVGDSTEAFF. The complete variable domain, with remaining parts taken from reference TRBV25-1 and TRBJ1-1, reads EADIYQTPRYLVIGTGKKITLECSQTMGHDKMYWYQQDPGMELHLIHYSYGVNSTEKGDLSSESTVSRIRTEHFPLTLESARPSHTSQYLCASSVGDSTEAFFGQGTRLTVV.

The rearrangement links TRBV6-4 to TRBJ2-7; D gene ambiguous. The germline CDR1 and CDR2 sequences are MRHNA and SNTAGT. The germline V and J ends were trimmed by 2 bases and 6 bases, with 23 bases remaining between them. The CDR3 length is 17 residues. In DNA form, the CDR3 reads TGTGCCAGCAGTGACCCTACGATGCGAGGCAAACAAAGCGAGCAGTACGTC. Protein product: CASSDPTMRGKQSEQYV.

The chain has TRBV29-1 and TRBJ2-5, with 7 nucleotides matching TRBD2. From germline, CDR1 is SQVTM and CDR2 ANQGSEA. CDR3 size: 14 residues. With 1 base clipped from V and 3 bases from J, the junction kept 5 bases outside the gene matches. CDR3 sequence reads: CSVEGGGVEETQYF. Written as DNA, the CDR3 is TGCAGCGTTGAAGGGGGAGGGGTGGAAGAGACCCAGTACTTC.

The rearrangement uses TRBV7-2 and TRBJ1-1, with 7 bases fitting TRBD1. The germline CDR1 and CDR2 sequences are SGHTA and FQGNSA. The CDR3 spans 15 residues. The V and J ends lost 7 bases and 4 bases, in that order; junction bases with no gene match: 12. The CDR3 sequence is CASNLNRGVGTEAFF. Here the CDR3 DNA reads TGTGCCAGCAACCTCAACAGGGGAGTGGGCACTGAAGCTTTCTTT.

The chain recombines TRBV27 with TRBJ2-7, with TRBD2 identical over 7 bases. The CDR3 consists of 14 residues. Germline CDR1 is MNHEY and CDR2 is SMNVEV (reference sequence). V lost 5 bases, J lost 3 bases, and 7 bases stayed unmatched. CDR3 sequence: CASSPRGVVYEQYF. CDR3 coding DNA: TGTGCCAGCAGTCCCCGGGGGGTTGTCTACGAGCAGTACTTC.

The chain couples TRBV5-1 to TRBJ2-5; 7 bases fit TRBD1. The CDR3 is 15 amino acids. Per the germline V gene, CDR1 is SGHRS and CDR2 is YFSETQ. V shed 4 bases and J 2 bases; nucleotides not matched to a gene: 8. CDR3 amino acids: CASSPNTGQQETQYF. CDR3 nucleotides: TGCGCCAGCAGCCCCAACACGGGACAGCAAGAGACCCAGTACTTC.

The chain carries TRBV6-5 and TRBJ2-3; a weak D match, TRBD2 (7 bases). Trimming shortened V by 10 bases and J by 3 bases, and 20 bases separated the two germline ends. The length of the CDR3 is 15 residues. Germline V CDR1 and CDR2: MNHEY, SVGAGI. CDR3 protein: CATLSWEGGTDTQYF. The DNA for the CDR3 is TGTGCCACTCTGAGTTGGGAGGGGGGAACAGATACGCAGTATTTT.

V and J are TRBV19 and TRBJ2-7; D not certain. CDR1 is LNHDA, CDR2 SQIVND, per germline (reference sequence). Trimming cost V 2 bases and J 1 base, with 9 bases left between them. The CDR3 sequence is 14 residues long. Written as DNA, the CDR3 is TGTGCCAGTAGTATAACCCGAGGATCCTACGAGCAGTACTTC. It yields the protein CASSITRGSYEQYF.

This clone was counted only a few times. The chain carries TRBV5-1 and TRBJ1-1, with TRBD1 identical over 8 bases. The CDR3 is 16 residues long. After removal of 0 bases from V and 3 bases from J, the junction contained 7 bases not matched to a gene. The germline CDR1 and CDR2 sequences are SGHRS and YFSETQ. CDR3 bases: TGCGCCAGCAGCTTGGGGACAGGGAAAGGGGACACTGAAGCTTTCTTT. Protein: CASSLGTGKGDTEAFF.

This clone was recorded a few times. The V gene is TRBV7-3, the J gene TRBJ2-4; 11 positions match TRBD1. The CDR3 loop spans 13 amino acids. Germline CDR1 is SGHTA and CDR2 is FQGTGA. Trimming removed 5 bases from V and 8 bases from J; junction bases left unmatched: 2. CDR3 loop: CASSAGQGDIQYF. CDR3 bases: TGTGCCAGCAGCGCGGGACAGGGGGACATTCAGTACTTC.

The CDR3 DNA reads TGTGCCAGCTCACCCAGGGGACTAGCGGGACAAGAGACCCAGTACTTC. It is translated as CASSPRGLAGQETQYF. V and J are TRBV18 and TRBJ2-5; TRBD2 agrees at 13 bases. CDR1 and CDR2 (germline): KGHSH, LQKENI. The CDR3 covers 16 residues. V shed 3 bases, J shed 2 bases, and the junction held 3 bases outside the gene matches.

V and J are TRBV14 and TRBJ1-4, with a possible D match to TRBD1 (5 bases). The V end lost 3 bases, the J end lost 4 bases, and 18 bases lay between the germline ends. Germline lookup yields CDR1 SGHDN and CDR2 FVKESK. The CDR3 is made up of 17 amino acids. CDR3 loop: CASSHEWQGSVNEKLFF. CDR3 DNA: TGTGCCAGCAGCCATGAGTGGCAGGGATCGGTTAATGAAAAACTGTTTTTT.

This clone was detected only a few times. The chain carries TRBV19 and TRBJ1-5, with D perhaps TRBD1 (5 bases). Trimming took off 8 bases at V and 2 bases at J, with 16 bases between the two ends. There are 15 residues in the CDR3. Germline assignment: CDR1 LNHDA and CDR2 SQIVND (reference sequence). The DNA for the CDR3 is TGTGCCAGTTCGGCCCCAGGGAGGCGCAATCAGCCCCAGCATTTT. Its protein product is CASSAPGRRNQPQHF. Based on the CDR3 plus reference TRBV19 and TRBJ1-5, the full variable domain is DGGITQSPKYLFRKEGQNVTLSCEQNLNHDAMYWYRQDPGQGLRLIYYSQIVNDFQKGDIAEGYSVSREKKESFPLTVTSAQKNPTAFYLCASSAPGRRNQPQHFGDGTRLSIL.

This clone was found a few times. The identical CDR3 is also encoded by other nucleotide sequences in the sample. The rearrangement links TRBV7-2 to TRBJ2-5, with D perhaps TRBD1 (6 bases). The V gene's germline CDR1 is SGHTA and CDR2 FQGNSA. Between the trimmed V and J ends, which lost 1 base and 4 bases, there was a span of 7 bases. CDR3 size: 13 residues. In nucleotides, the CDR3 is TGTGCCAGCAGCTTAGGGGGGCGAGAGACCCAGTACTTC. It translates to CASSLGGRETQYF. Together with reference TRBV7-2 and TRBJ2-5, the CDR3 gives the full variable domain: GAGVSQSPSNKVTEKGKDVELRCDPISGHTALYWYRQSLGQGLEFLIYFQGNSAPDKSGLPSDRFSAERTGGSVSTLTIQRTQQEDSAVYLCASSLGGRETQYFGPGTRLLVL.

This clone was detected a few times. The chain uses TRBV6-2 or TRBV6-3 and TRBJ2-3, with 8 bases lining up with TRBD2. V shed 2 bases and J 3 bases; nucleotides not matched to a gene: 10. Per the germline V gene, CDR1 is MNHEY and CDR2 is SVGEGT. CDR3 length: 17 amino acids. Here the CDR3 DNA reads TGTGCCAGCAGTTACCCAATCGGGGGGGAGACGACAGATACGCAGTATTTT. Protein: CASSYPIGGETTDTQYF.

The chain recombines TRBV11-2 with TRBJ1-5; TRBD1 aligns across 9 bases. This CDR3 has 17 amino acids. Germline CDR1 and CDR2: SGHAT and FQNNGV. V was clipped by 5 bases and J by 2 bases; unmatched bases: 10. The CDR3 here is CASSLIQTGGGNQPQHF. The DNA for the CDR3 is TGTGCCAGCAGCCTCATTCAAACAGGGGGCGGCAATCAGCCCCAGCATTTT.

The rearrangement links TRBV6-5 to TRBJ2-7; D is perhaps TRBD2 (6 bases). The CDR3 runs to 12 residues. Trimming left V 11 bases short and J 3 bases short, with 14 bases between. Looked up from germline, CDR1 is MNHEY and CDR2 is SVGAGI. The CDR3 reads CAAGRRIYEQYF. The CDR3 region has the DNA TGTGCCGCCGGGAGACGGATCTACGAGCAGTACTTC.